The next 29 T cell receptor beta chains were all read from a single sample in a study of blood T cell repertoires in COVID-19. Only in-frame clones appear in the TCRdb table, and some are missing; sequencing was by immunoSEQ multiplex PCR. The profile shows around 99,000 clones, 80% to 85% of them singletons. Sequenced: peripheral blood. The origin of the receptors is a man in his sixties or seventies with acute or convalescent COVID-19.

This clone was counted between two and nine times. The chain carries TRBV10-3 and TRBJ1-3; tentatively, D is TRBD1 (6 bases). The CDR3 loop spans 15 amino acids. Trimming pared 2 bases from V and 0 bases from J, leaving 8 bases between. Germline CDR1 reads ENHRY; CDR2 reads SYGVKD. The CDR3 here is CAISEGQYSGNTIYF. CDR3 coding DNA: TGTGCCATCAGTGAGGGACAGTACTCTGGAAACACCATATATTTT.

The CDR3 DNA reads TGTGCCAGCCGGCTAGGCTCGGGGGAAAAACTGTTTTTT. It is translated as CASRLGSGEKLFF. The rearrangement links TRBV2 to TRBJ1-4, with D hard to call. V was pared by 8 bases and J by 8 bases, with 15 bases between. Germline CDR1 and CDR2: SNHLY and FYNNEI. CDR3 size: 13 residues.

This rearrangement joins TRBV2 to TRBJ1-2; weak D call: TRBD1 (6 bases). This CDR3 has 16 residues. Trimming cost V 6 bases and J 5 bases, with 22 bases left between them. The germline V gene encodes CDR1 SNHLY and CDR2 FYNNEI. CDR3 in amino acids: CASRRQVADPSYGYTF. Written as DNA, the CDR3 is TGTGCCAGCAGACGACAGGTTGCCGATCCCAGTTATGGCTACACCTTC.

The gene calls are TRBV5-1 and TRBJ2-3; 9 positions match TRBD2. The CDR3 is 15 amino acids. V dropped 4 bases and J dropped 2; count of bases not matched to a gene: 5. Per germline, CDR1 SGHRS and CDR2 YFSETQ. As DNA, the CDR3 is TGCGCCAGCAGCACCTCGGGACTAGCCACAGATACGCAGTATTTT. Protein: CASSTSGLATDTQYF.

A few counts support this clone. The CDR3 region is CASTDRGTYTGELFF. CDR3 nucleotides: TGTGCCAGCACTGACAGGGGGACTTACACCGGGGAGCTGTTTTTT. This chain connects TRBV2 to TRBJ2-2; 9 bases agree with TRBD1. The CDR3 sequence is 15 residues long. J gave up 3 bases and V 7 bases, and 6 bases lay outside the gene matches. The germline CDR1 and CDR2 sequences are SNHLY and FYNNEI.

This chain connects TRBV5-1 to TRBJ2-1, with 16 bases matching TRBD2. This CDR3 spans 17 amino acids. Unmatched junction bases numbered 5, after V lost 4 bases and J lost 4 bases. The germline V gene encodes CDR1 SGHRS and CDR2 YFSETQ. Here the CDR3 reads CASSGGTSGGAYNEQFF. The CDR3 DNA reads TGCGCCAGCAGCGGTGGGACTAGCGGGGGGGCTTACAATGAGCAGTTCTTC.

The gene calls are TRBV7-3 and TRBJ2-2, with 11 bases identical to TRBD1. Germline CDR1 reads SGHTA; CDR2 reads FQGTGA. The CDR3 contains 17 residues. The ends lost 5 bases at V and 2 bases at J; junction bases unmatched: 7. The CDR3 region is CASSRTGGAVNTGELFF. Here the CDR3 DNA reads TGTGCCAGCAGCAGGACAGGGGGCGCAGTAAACACCGGGGAGCTGTTTTTT. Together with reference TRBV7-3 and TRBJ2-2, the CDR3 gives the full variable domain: GAGVSQTPSNKVTEKGKYVELRCDPISGHTALYWYRQSLGQGPEFLIYFQGTGAADDSGLPNDRFFAVRPEGSVSTLKIQRTERGDSAVYLCASSRTGGAVNTGELFFGEGSRLTVL.

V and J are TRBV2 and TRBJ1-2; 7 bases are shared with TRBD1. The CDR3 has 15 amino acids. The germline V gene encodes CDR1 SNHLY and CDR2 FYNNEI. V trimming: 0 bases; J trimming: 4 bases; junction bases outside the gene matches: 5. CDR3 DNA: TGTGCCAGCAGTGAAGCGACAGGGTCTCCCTATGGCTACACCTTC. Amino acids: CASSEATGSPYGYTF.

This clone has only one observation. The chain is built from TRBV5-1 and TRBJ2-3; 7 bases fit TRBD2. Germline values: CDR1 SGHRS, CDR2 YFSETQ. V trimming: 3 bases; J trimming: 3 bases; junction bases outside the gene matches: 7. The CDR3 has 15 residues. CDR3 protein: CASSWSGGQTDTQYF. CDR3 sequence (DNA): TGCGCCAGCAGCTGGTCGGGGGGTCAGACAGATACGCAGTATTTT.

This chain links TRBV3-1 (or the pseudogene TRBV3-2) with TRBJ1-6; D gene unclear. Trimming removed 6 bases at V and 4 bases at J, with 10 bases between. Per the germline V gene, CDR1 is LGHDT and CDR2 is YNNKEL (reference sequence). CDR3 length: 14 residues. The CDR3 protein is CASSPGRYNSPLHF. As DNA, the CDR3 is TGTGCCAGCAGTCCCGGGAGATATAATTCACCCCTCCACTTT.

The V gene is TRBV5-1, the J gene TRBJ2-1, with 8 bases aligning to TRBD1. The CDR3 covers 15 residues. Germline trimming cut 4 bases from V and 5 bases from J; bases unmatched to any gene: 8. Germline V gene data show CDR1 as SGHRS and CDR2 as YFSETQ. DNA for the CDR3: TGCGCCAGCAGCCTTCCGGGACAGGTGCACAATGAGCAGTTCTTC. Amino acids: CASSLPGQVHNEQFF.

CDR3 in DNA: TGTGCCAGCAGCCAAGAGGAACAGGGTAGAAATGAGCAGTTCTTC. Amino acids: CASSQEEQGRNEQFF. The chain recombines TRBV3-1 (or the pseudogene TRBV3-2) with TRBJ2-1; possible D gene TRBD1, 6 bases. The CDR3 runs 15 residues. Looked up from germline, CDR1 is LGHDT and CDR2 is YNNKEL (reference sequence). Trimming cost V 0 bases and J 7 bases, with 13 bases left between them.

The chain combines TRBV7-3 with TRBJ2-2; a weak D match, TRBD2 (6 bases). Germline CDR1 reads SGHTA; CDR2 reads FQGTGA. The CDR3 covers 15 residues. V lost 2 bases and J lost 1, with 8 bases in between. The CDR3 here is CASSLGLMNTGELFF. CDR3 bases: TGTGCCAGCAGCTTAGGACTAATGAACACCGGGGAGCTGTTTTTT.

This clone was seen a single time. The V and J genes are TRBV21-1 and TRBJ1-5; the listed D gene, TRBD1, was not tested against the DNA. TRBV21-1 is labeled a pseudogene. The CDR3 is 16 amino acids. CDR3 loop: CASRSGTGLGNQPQHF. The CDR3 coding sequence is TGTGCCAGCAGGTCCGGGACAGGTCTGGGCAATCAGCCCCAGCATTTT.

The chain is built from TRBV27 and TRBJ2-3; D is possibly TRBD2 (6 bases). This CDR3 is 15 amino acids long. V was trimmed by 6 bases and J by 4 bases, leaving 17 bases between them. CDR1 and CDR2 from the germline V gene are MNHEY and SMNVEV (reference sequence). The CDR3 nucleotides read TGTGCCAGCAGCCCTTCGCTAGCGAGGGCAGATACGCAGTATTTT. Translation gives CASSPSLARADTQYF.

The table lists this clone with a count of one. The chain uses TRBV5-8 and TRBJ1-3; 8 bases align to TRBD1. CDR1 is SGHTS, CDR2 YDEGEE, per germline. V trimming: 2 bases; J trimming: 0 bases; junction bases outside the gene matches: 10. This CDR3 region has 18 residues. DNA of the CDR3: TGTGCCAGCAGCTTCTATACAGGGGGAAACAGCTCTGGAAACACCATATATTTT. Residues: CASSFYTGGNSSGNTIYF.

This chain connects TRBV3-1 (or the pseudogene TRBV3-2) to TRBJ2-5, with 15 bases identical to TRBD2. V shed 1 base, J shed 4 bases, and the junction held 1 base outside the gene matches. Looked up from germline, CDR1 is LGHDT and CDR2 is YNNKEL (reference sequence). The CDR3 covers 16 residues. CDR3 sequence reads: CASSQGTSGGAETQYF. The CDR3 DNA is TGTGCCAGCAGCCAAGGGACTAGCGGGGGGGCAGAGACCCAGTACTTC.

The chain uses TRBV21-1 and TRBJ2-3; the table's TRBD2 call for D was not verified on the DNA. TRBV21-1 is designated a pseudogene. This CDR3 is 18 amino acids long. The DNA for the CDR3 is TGTGCCAGCTATAGTGACCGGCGGGGACCATACCTCACAGATACGCAGTATTTT. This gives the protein CASYSDRRGPYLTDTQYF.

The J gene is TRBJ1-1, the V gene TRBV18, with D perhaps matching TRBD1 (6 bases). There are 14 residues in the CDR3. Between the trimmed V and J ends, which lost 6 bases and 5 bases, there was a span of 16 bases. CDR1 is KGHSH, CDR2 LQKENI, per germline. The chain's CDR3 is CASSPLTGSTEAFF. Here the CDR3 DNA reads TGTGCCAGCTCTCCCCTTACAGGGTCGACTGAAGCTTTCTTT.

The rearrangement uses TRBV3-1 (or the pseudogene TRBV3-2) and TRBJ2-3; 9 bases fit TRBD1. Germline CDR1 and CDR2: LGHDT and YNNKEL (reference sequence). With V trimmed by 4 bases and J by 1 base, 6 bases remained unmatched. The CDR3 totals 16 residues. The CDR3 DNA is TGTGCCAGCAGCCCCCCGGGACAGGGCGGCACAGATACGCAGTATTTT. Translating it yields CASSPPGQGGTDTQYF.

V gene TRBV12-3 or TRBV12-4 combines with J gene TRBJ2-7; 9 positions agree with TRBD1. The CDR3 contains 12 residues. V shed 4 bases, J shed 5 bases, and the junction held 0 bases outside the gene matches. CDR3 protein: CASSYRGHEQYF. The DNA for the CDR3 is TGTGCCAGCAGTTACAGGGGGCACGAGCAGTACTTC.

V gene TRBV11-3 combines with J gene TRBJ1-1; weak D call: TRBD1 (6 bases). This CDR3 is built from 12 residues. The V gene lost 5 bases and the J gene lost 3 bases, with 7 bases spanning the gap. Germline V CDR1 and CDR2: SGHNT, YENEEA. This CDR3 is CASSPGDTEAFF. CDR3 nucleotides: TGTGCCAGCAGCCCAGGGGACACTGAAGCTTTCTTT.

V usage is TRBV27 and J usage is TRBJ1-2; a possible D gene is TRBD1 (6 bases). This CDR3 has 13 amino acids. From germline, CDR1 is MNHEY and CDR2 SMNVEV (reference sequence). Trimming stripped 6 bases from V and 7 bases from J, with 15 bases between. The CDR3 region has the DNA TGTGCCAGCAGAGGGGGTTGGAAGGTTGGCTACACCTTC. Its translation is CASRGGWKVGYTF.

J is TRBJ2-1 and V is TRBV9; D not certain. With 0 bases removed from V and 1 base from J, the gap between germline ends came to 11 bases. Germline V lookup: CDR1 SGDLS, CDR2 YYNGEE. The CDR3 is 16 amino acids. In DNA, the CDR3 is TGTGCCAGCAGCGTAGCTGCTACCGGGTCCTACAATGAGCAGTTCTTC. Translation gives CASSVAATGSYNEQFF.

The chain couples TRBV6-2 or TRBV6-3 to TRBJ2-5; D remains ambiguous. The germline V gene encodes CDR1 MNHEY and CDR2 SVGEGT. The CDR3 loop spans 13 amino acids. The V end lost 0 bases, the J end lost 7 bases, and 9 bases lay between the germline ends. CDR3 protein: CASSYSPPRTQYF. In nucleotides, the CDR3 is TGTGCCAGCAGTTACTCTCCACCCAGGACCCAGTACTTC.

The CDR3 loop is CATQDGKVDGYTF. The CDR3, as DNA: TGTGCCACCCAGGACGGGAAGGTTGATGGCTACACCTTC. The V and J genes are TRBV19 and TRBJ1-2; D unclear. Trimming removed 10 bases at V and 6 bases at J, with 18 bases between. Germline V gene sequence: CDR1 LNHDA, CDR2 SQIVND (reference sequence). The CDR3 sequence is 13 residues long.

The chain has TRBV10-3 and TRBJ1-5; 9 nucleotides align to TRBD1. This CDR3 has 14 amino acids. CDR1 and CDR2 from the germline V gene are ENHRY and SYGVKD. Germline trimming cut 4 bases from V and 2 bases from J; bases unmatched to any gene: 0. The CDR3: CAISGQGGNQPQHF. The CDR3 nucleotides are TGTGCCATCAGTGGACAGGGGGGCAATCAGCCCCAGCATTTT.

For the CDR3, the DNA is TGTGCCAGCAGCACCGATGTTACGGGGGAGATTAATGAAAAACTGTTTTTT. It codes for CASSTDVTGEINEKLFF. The chain joins TRBV21-1 to TRBJ1-4. TRBV21-1 is labeled a pseudogene. CDR3 length: 17 amino acids.

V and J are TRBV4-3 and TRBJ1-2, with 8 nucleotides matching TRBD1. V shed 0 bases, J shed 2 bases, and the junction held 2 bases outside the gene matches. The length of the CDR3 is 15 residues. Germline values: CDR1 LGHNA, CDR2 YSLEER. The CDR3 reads CASSQDPGGNYGYTF. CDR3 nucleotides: TGCGCCAGCAGCCAAGATCCAGGGGGCAACTATGGCTACACCTTC.